The next 31 T cell receptor beta chains were all read from a single sample in a study of early T cells in non-severe SARS-CoV-2 infection. In TCRdb, the 5' RACE reads were re-called with MiXCR into one record per CDR3 protein. The repertoire holds about 55,000 distinct CDR3 sequences, with roughly 12% as singletons. The source material was whole blood. Receptor source: an adult who was a healthcare worker with PCR-confirmed SARS-CoV-2 infection or an uninfected control (not recorded which).

Ten or more counts support this clonotype. V and J are TRBV4-2 and TRBJ1-3, with D hard to call. CDR3 size: 15 residues. Trimming took off 0 bases at V and 5 bases at J, with 11 bases between the two ends. Germline CDR1 LGHNA, CDR2 YNFKEQ. In nucleotides, the CDR3 is TGTGCCAGCAGCCAAGATCAGTCTCTCAGAAACACCATATATTTT. Translated: CASSQDQSLRNTIYF.

Points on this clonotype: At one end, the junction sequence differs from germline, possibly due to a read error. CDR3 residues: CANSSDSYEQYF. DNA for the CDR3: TGTGCCAACAGCTCGGACAGCTACGAGCAGTACTTC. This sequence joins TRBV7-9 and TRBJ2-7; D is perhaps TRBD1 (6 bases). The CDR3 is made up of 12 amino acids. The germline V gene has CDR1 SEHNR and CDR2 FQNEAQ (reference sequence). Combining the CDR3 with reference TRBV7-9 and TRBJ2-7 gives the whole variable domain DTGVSQNPRHKITKRGQNVTFRCDPISEHNRLYWYRQTLGQGPEFLTYFQNEAQLEKSRLLSDRFSAERPKGSFSTLEIQRTEQGDSAMYLCANSSDSYEQYFGPGTRLTVT.

This clonotype has a count of ten or more. The chain carries TRBV5-1 and TRBJ2-2; D not certain. CDR1 is SGHRS and CDR2 is YFSETQ in the germline V gene. CDR3 length: 13 residues. V was trimmed by 6 bases and J by 0 bases, leaving 6 bases between them. CDR3 in DNA: TGCGCCAGCAAAGTTGCGAACACCGGGGAGCTGTTTTTT. Protein product: CASKVANTGELFF.

This clonotype was seen ten or more times. The chain links TRBV2 to TRBJ2-5; D is undetermined. V was shortened by 2 bases and J by 3 bases, with 7 bases between the two germline ends. The CDR3 covers 13 residues. Germline values: CDR1 SNHLY, CDR2 FYNNEI. The CDR3 nucleotides read TGTGCCAGCAGTGAACGGATGGAAGAGACCCAGTACTTC. This gives the protein CASSERMEETQYF.

This clonotype was found many times. The CDR3 loop reads CSADQAGGPETQYF. The DNA for the CDR3 is TGCAGTGCCGATCAAGCGGGAGGGCCGGAGACCCAGTACTTC. The chain couples TRBV20-1 to TRBJ2-5, with 10 bases matching TRBD2. The germline V gene encodes CDR1 DFQATT and CDR2 SNEGSKA (reference sequence). The CDR3 has 14 residues. Losses at the gene ends were 6 bases for V and 5 bases for J; bases not matched to a gene: 9.

In this sample, this clonotype turned up many times. The chain combines TRBV7-6 with TRBJ2-2, with 8 bases identical to TRBD2. V gave up 4 bases and J gave up 4 bases; unmatched junction bases: 5. This CDR3 has 15 residues. CDR1 is SGHVS and CDR2 is FNYEAQ in the germline V gene. This chain's CDR3 is CASSSGGVVTGELFF. In DNA, the CDR3 is TGTGCCAGCAGCTCCGGGGGGGTAGTCACCGGGGAGCTGTTTTTT.

In its sample, this clonotype was seen many times. The chain recombines TRBV9 with TRBJ2-7; D is possibly TRBD1 (6 bases). The germline V gene has CDR1 SGDLS and CDR2 YYNGEE. The length of the CDR3 is 16 residues. Trimming took 8 bases from V and 6 from J, leaving 27 bases between them. The CDR3 DNA reads TGTGCCAGACCTGTCCCAGGGGAAAGGTTTCTCGGCGAGCAGTACTTC. This encodes CARPVPGERFLGEQYF.

The sample holds a few counts of this clonotype. The chain links TRBV27 to TRBJ2-1, with TRBD2 as a possible D gene (6 bases). V lost 4 bases to trimming and J lost 2 bases, with 12 bases between them. CDR1 and CDR2 (germline): MNHEY, SMNVEV (reference sequence). This CDR3 is 15 amino acids long. The CDR3: CASSSVTGAYNEQFF. The CDR3 region has the DNA TGTGCCAGCAGTTCCGTAACGGGAGCCTACAATGAGCAGTTCTTC.

The chain combines TRBV3-1 with TRBJ2-1; 8 nucleotides align to TRBD2. With V trimmed by 2 bases and J by 9 bases, 3 bases remained unmatched. Germline values: CDR1 LGHDT, CDR2 YNNKEL (reference sequence). The length of the CDR3 is 13 residues. The CDR3 spells CASSQFLAGEQFF. CDR3 sequence (DNA): TGTGCCAGCAGCCAATTCCTAGCGGGTGAGCAGTTCTTC.

The table lists this clonotype with a few counts. V gene TRBV25-1 combines with J gene TRBJ1-2; D might be TRBD1 (5 bases). This CDR3 is 12 amino acids long. The V gene lost 4 bases and the J gene lost 7 bases, with 10 bases spanning the gap. CDR1 and CDR2 (germline): MGHDK, SYGVNS. The CDR3 DNA reads TGTGCCAGCAGTGGTGGGGGGTCTGGCTACACCTTC. Encoded protein: CASSGGGSGYTF.

This clonotype was recorded many times. This rearrangement joins TRBV3-1 to TRBJ2-2; D unresolved. The CDR3 is made up of 14 amino acids. V lost 3 bases to trimming and J lost 4 bases, with 9 bases between them. Germline assignment: CDR1 LGHDT and CDR2 YNNKEL (reference sequence). CDR3 sequence (DNA): TGTGCCAGCAGCCAGGGTTGGGCCACCGGGGAGCTGTTTTTT. Protein product: CASSQGWATGELFF.

The rearrangement uses TRBV19 and TRBJ2-5; 12 positions match TRBD2. This CDR3 spans 15 amino acids. Germline CDR1 and CDR2: LNHDA and SQIVND (reference sequence). The V and J ends lost 5 bases and 2 bases, in that order; junction bases with no gene match: 3. The CDR3 region is CASSALAGGQETQYF. As DNA, the CDR3 is TGTGCCAGTAGTGCCCTAGCGGGAGGGCAAGAGACCCAGTACTTC.

V and J are TRBV5-4 and TRBJ2-1; 7 bases match TRBD2. The CDR3 is 15 amino acids. V gave up 1 base and J gave up 7 bases; unmatched junction bases: 8. Per germline, CDR1 SGHNT and CDR2 YYREEE (reference sequence). The CDR3 region has the DNA TGTGCCAGCAGCTTGCCGGGAGGTGGTTGGAATGAGCAGTTCTTC. As protein: CASSLPGGGWNEQFF.

The table lists this clonotype with a few counts. This chain links TRBV10-2 with TRBJ1-5; tentatively, D is TRBD1 (5 bases). There are 15 residues in the CDR3. Germline CDR1 is WSHSY and CDR2 is SAAADI. V dropped 4 bases and J dropped 3 bases, with 13 bases sitting between them. CDR3 DNA sequence: TGCGCCAGCAGTGCTGGGACTGTGACCAATCAGCCCCAGCATTTT. Its protein is CASSAGTVTNQPQHF.

A few counts support this clonotype. The chain's CDR3 is CSATPTTGIYFYEQYF. The CDR3 region has the DNA TGCAGTGCTACTCCGACGACAGGGATATATTTTTACGAGCAGTACTTC. The chain combines TRBV20-1 with TRBJ2-7; 7 bases align to TRBD1. From germline, CDR1 is DFQATT and CDR2 SNEGSKA (reference sequence). The trim removed 4 bases at V and 4 bases at J, leaving 16 bases unmatched. This CDR3 spans 16 amino acids.

This clonotype was seen a single time. Being one base from a much bigger clone, this may be a read error. V usage is TRBV11-2 and J usage is TRBJ2-1; the D is unclear. The CDR3 loop spans 14 amino acids. Germline V lookup: CDR1 SGHAT, CDR2 FQNNGV. The CDR3 coding sequence is TGTGCCAACAGCTCGGTAAGGAACTACAATGAGCAGTTCTTC. Translating it yields CANSSVRNYNEQFF.

There are a few counts of this clonotype. This chain links TRBV7-3 with TRBJ2-1, with TRBD1 identical over 7 bases. In germline, CDR1 is SGHTA, CDR2 FQGTGA. The CDR3 is 16 amino acids. V lost 4 bases and J lost 3; bases outside the gene matches: 9. CDR3 region: CASSSLGGDGYNEQFF. For the CDR3, the DNA is TGTGCCAGCAGCTCTCTAGGGGGCGACGGCTACAATGAGCAGTTCTTC.

This clonotype was seen more than once but under ten times. The rearrangement joins TRBV6-5 to TRBJ2-1; the D gene could be TRBD1 or TRBD2 (5 bases each). The CDR3 is 12 amino acids. Trimming took 6 bases from V and 8 from J, leaving 11 bases between them. Germline V CDR1 and CDR2: MNHEY, SVGAGI. DNA of the CDR3: TGTGCCAGCAGAAAGAGGGGATATGAGCAGTTCTTC. Translated, it gives CASRKRGYEQFF.

This rearrangement joins TRBV3-1 to TRBJ1-1, with TRBD1 matching 7 bases. After removal of 4 bases from V and 5 bases from J, the junction contained 7 bases not matched to a gene. Germline assignment: CDR1 LGHDT and CDR2 YNNKEL (reference sequence). The CDR3 spans 14 residues. In DNA form, the CDR3 reads TGTGCCAGCAGCCTCAAACAGGGGTTGACTGAAGCTTTCTTT. This codes for CASSLKQGLTEAFF.

This clonotype has a handful of counts. The chain combines TRBV11-2 with TRBJ2-7; D perhaps matches TRBD2 (6 bases). CDR3 length: 13 residues. V was pared by 4 bases and J by 7 bases, with 14 bases between. Germline V CDR1 and CDR2: SGHAT, FQNNGV. The chain's CDR3 is CASSWTIFGEQYF. In nucleotides, the CDR3 is TGTGCCAGCAGCTGGACTATCTTTGGGGAGCAGTACTTC.

The chain carries TRBV28 and TRBJ1-1; 8 bases are shared with TRBD1. Germline CDR1 and CDR2: MDHEN and SYDVKM. The CDR3 contains 15 residues. Trimming took 2 bases from V and 2 from J; bases not matched to a gene: 4. CDR3 nucleotide sequence: TGTGCCAGCAGTTTACTTGGACAGGGTAACACTGAAGCTTTCTTT. It specifies CASSLLGQGNTEAFF.

The rearrangement links TRBV20-1 to TRBJ2-5; 7 bases line up with TRBD2. The V gene end was trimmed by 1 base and the J gene end by 1 base; junction bases not matched to a gene: 3. The germline V gene encodes CDR1 DFQATT and CDR2 SNEGSKA (reference sequence). CDR3 length: 14 residues. The DNA for the CDR3 is TGCAGTGCTAGAGTCCCTAGCGGCCAAGAGACCCAGTACTTC. Protein sequence: CSARVPSGQETQYF.

This clonotype appeared many times. This chain uses TRBV2 with TRBJ2-2; tentative D call: TRBD1 (5 bases). Per germline, CDR1 SNHLY and CDR2 FYNNEI. V was cut by 8 bases and J by 2 bases, with 18 bases left in between. This CDR3 is 16 amino acids long. CDR3: CASDSYGAANTGELFF. The DNA for the CDR3 is TGTGCCAGCGATTCATATGGGGCAGCCAACACCGGGGAGCTGTTTTTT.

In its sample, this clonotype was seen a few times. This chain links TRBV20-1 with TRBJ2-3; TRBD2 is a possible D gene (5 bases). The V gene lost 5 bases and the J gene lost 4 bases, with 13 bases spanning the gap. This CDR3 contains 13 residues. Germline V gene data show CDR1 as DFQATT and CDR2 as SNEGSKA (reference sequence). CDR3 residues: CSARLSGSDTQYF. For the CDR3, the DNA is TGCAGTGCTCGCCTCTCGGGGTCAGATACGCAGTATTTT.

This clonotype was observed a few times. The chain uses TRBV24-1 and TRBJ1-1, with a weak D call TRBD1 (6 bases). The CDR3 sequence is 15 residues long. The V gene lost 3 bases and the J gene lost 7 bases, with 17 bases spanning the gap. Germline CDR1 is KGHDR and CDR2 is SFDVKD. The CDR3 loop reads CATSDLTDRLYEAFF. The CDR3 DNA follows: TGTGCCACCAGTGATCTCACGGACAGACTGTATGAAGCTTTCTTT.

Many counts were recorded for this clonotype. This chain uses TRBV24-1 with TRBJ2-1; no firm D call. CDR1 is KGHDR, CDR2 SFDVKD, per germline. The CDR3 totals 15 residues. V lost 4 bases to trimming and J lost 5 bases, with 14 bases between them. The CDR3 nucleotides are TGTGCCACCAGTGACTACGCCTCTGGGCACAATGAGCAGTTCTTC. Its translation: CATSDYASGHNEQFF.

This chain connects TRBV6-1 to TRBJ2-5; the match to TRBD2 covers 10 bases. Germline loops: CDR1 MNHNS, CDR2 SASEGT. The CDR3 loop spans 17 amino acids. Germline trimming cut 2 bases from V and 5 bases from J; bases unmatched to any gene: 11. The CDR3 coding sequence is TGTGCCAGCAGTGAACAGGGTAGCGGGAGGCAGTCGGAGACCCAGTACTTC. This encodes CASSEQGSGRQSETQYF.

This clonotype was counted at least ten times. This chain joins TRBV3-1 and TRBJ2-7, with D possibly being TRBD1 (6 bases). The CDR3 spans 13 residues. Germline V lookup: CDR1 LGHDT, CDR2 YNNKEL (reference sequence). V was shortened by 6 bases and J by 2 bases, with 11 bases between the two germline ends. CDR3 nucleotides: TGTGCCAGCAGTCCCACAGGGCCCTACGAGCAGTACTTC. It yields the protein CASSPTGPYEQYF.

The chain joins TRBV20-1 to TRBJ2-7; possible D gene TRBD2, 5 bases. Germline V gene sequence: CDR1 DFQATT, CDR2 SNEGSKA (reference sequence). V was shortened by 0 bases and J by 5 bases, with 20 bases between the two germline ends. The CDR3 extends over 16 amino acids. The CDR3 loop reads CSARDLVGAELNEQYF. In DNA form, the CDR3 reads TGCAGTGCTAGAGATCTCGTGGGAGCAGAACTTAACGAGCAGTACTTC.

This clonotype was seen repeatedly, ten times or more. The chain combines TRBV28 with TRBJ1-3, with D possibly matching TRBD1 (5 bases). The V gene lost 6 bases and the J gene lost 0 bases, with 18 bases spanning the gap. The CDR3 extends over 17 amino acids. Germline V gene data show CDR1 as MDHEN and CDR2 as SYDVKM. CDR3 coding DNA: TGTGCCAGCAGCCCTAACTCGGGTGGACACTCTGGAAACACCATATATTTT. Protein product: CASSPNSGGHSGNTIYF.

The chain carries TRBV20-1 and TRBJ2-1, with a tentative D call TRBD2 (6 bases). V dropped 7 bases and J dropped 5 bases, with 21 bases sitting between them. The CDR3 runs to 15 residues. CDR1 is DFQATT and CDR2 is SNEGSKA in the germline V gene (reference sequence). In DNA form, the CDR3 reads TGCAGTGGGGGGGACGGGCGGAAGCTGAACAATGAGCAGTTCTTC. Translated: CSGGDGRKLNNEQFF.